This entry lists 21 T cell receptor beta chains sequenced from one sample in a study of shared clonotypes between healthy human individuals. The method was immunoSEQ multiplex PCR; TCRdb's version includes in-frame clones alone and lacks a portion of them. The sample comprises just over 2,000,000 clones, 95% of which are singletons, and more than 0.1% rests with the top ten. The sample consisted of naive CD4+ T cells sorted from blood. The subset: CD45RA+ positively selected. Receptors were obtained from a young man in good health.

The V call is TRBV4-1, the J call TRBJ1-5, with D unresolved. The CDR3 extends over 15 amino acids. Looked up from germline, CDR1 is MGHRA and CDR2 is YSYEKL. Trimming took off 0 bases at V and 1 base at J, with 7 bases between the two ends. The CDR3 DNA is TGCGCCAGCAGCCAAGAGCGGGTGAGCAATCAGCCCCAGCATTTT. Translation gives CASSQERVSNQPQHF.

The chain combines TRBV9 with TRBJ2-3, with D maybe TRBD2 (6 bases). This CDR3 is 15 amino acids long. The germline gives CDR1 SGDLS, CDR2 YYNGEE. Trimming pared 4 bases from V and 4 bases from J, leaving 16 bases between. The CDR3 loop reads CASSTSAGFADTQYF. In DNA, the CDR3 is TGTGCCAGCAGCACAAGCGCGGGGTTCGCAGATACGCAGTATTTT.

The chain has TRBV18 and TRBJ1-2; D ambiguous. V lost 6 bases and J lost 6, with 11 bases in between. This CDR3 has 12 residues. CDR1 and CDR2 from the germline V gene are KGHSH and LQKENI. The CDR3 nucleotides are TGTGCCAGCTCTACCTCCCTGGATGGCTACACCTTC. Its protein is CASSTSLDGYTF.

The sample holds a few counts of this clone. Different DNA sequences within this sample yield the same CDR3. This rearrangement joins TRBV11-2 to TRBJ1-1; D is uncertain. This CDR3 is 13 amino acids long. V gave up 1 base and J gave up 1 base, with 4 bases separating them. CDR1 SGHAT and CDR2 FQNNGV come from the germline V gene. CDR3 loop: CASSLGANTEAFF. DNA for the CDR3: TGTGCCAGCAGCTTAGGGGCGAACACTGAAGCTTTCTTT. The complete variable domain, with remaining parts taken from reference TRBV11-2 and TRBJ1-1, reads EAGVAQSPRYKIIEKRQSVAFWCNPISGHATLYWYQQILGQGPKLLIQFQNNGVVDDSQLPKDRFSAERLKGVDSTLKIQPAKLEDSAVYLCASSLGANTEAFFGQGTRLTVV.

The J gene is TRBJ1-1, the V gene TRBV28; D is undetermined. Germline CDR1 is MDHEN and CDR2 is SYDVKM. This CDR3 spans 13 amino acids. Trimming removed 7 bases from V and 1 base from J, with 10 bases in between. Written as DNA, the CDR3 is TGTGCCAGCACCGTGGACGGGAACACTGAAGCTTTCTTT. Encoded protein: CASTVDGNTEAFF.

V is TRBV7-2 and J is TRBJ2-1; tentative D call: TRBD2 (6 bases). The CDR3 runs to 17 residues. CDR1 and CDR2 from the germline V gene are SGHTA and FQGNSA. V lost 1 base to trimming and J lost 7 bases, with 20 bases between them. CDR3 loop: CASSLGGAGTPRNEQFF. The DNA of the CDR3 is TGTGCCAGCAGCTTAGGAGGGGCGGGGACCCCCCGGAATGAGCAGTTCTTC.

The genes are TRBV11-2 and TRBJ2-7; D is unclear. Germline V gene lookup returns CDR1 SGHAT and CDR2 FQNNGV. The CDR3 length is 13 residues. Trimming stripped 1 base from V and 1 base from J, with 5 bases between. The CDR3 sequence: CASSLATSYEQYF. The CDR3 region has the DNA TGTGCCAGCAGCTTAGCAACTTCCTACGAGCAGTACTTC.

The chain carries TRBV5-1 and TRBJ2-6; D might be TRBD1 or TRBD2, each matching 5 bases. Germline CDR1 SGHRS, CDR2 YFSETQ. Trimming removed 7 bases at V and 0 bases at J, with 11 bases between. The CDR3 contains 15 residues. The CDR3 DNA reads TGCGCCAGCCGGGACGCAGACTCTGGGGCCAACGTCCTGACTTTC. This gives the protein CASRDADSGANVLTF.

The chain employs TRBV28 and TRBJ2-7; 13 bases match TRBD2. The germline gives CDR1 MDHEN, CDR2 SYDVKM. The CDR3 covers 15 residues. Unmatched junction bases numbered 4, after V lost 5 bases and J lost 3 bases. The CDR3 DNA sequence: TGTGCCAGCAGTCCAGGGACTAGCGGGGTCTACGAGCAGTACTTC. It specifies CASSPGTSGVYEQYF.

V is TRBV7-8 and J is TRBJ2-5, with TRBD2 matching 8 bases. The CDR3 runs 15 residues. The trim removed 8 bases at V and 2 bases at J, leaving 10 bases unmatched. CDR1 is SGHVS, CDR2 FQNEAQ, per germline. The CDR3 sequence: CASYTRTSGQETQYF. CDR3 nucleotides: TGTGCCAGCTACACGCGCACTAGCGGTCAAGAGACCCAGTACTTC.

For this clone: Sequence at one end of the junction differs from germline and may be a read error. This chain uses TRBV11-2 with TRBJ1-1, with TRBD1 identical over 7 bases. The CDR3 length is 14 residues. Germline V gives CDR1 SGHAT, CDR2 FQNNGV. The CDR3 loop is CASNLQGTSTEAFF. CDR3 bases: TGTGCCAGCAACTTACAGGGGACGAGCACTGAAGCTTTCTTT.

About this clone itself: This CDR3 is also generated by other DNA sequences in the sample. The chain uses TRBV7-3 and TRBJ1-5, with D hard to call. Looked up from germline, CDR1 is SGHTA and CDR2 is FQGTGA. Trimming took 0 bases from V and 7 from J, leaving 7 bases between them. CDR3 size: 13 residues. The CDR3 loop reads CASSLTREQPQHF. CDR3 DNA sequence: TGTGCCAGCAGCTTAACTAGGGAACAGCCCCAGCATTTT.

The chain recombines TRBV5-1 with TRBJ2-1; 8 positions match TRBD1. The trim removed 0 bases at V and 7 bases at J, leaving 6 bases unmatched. Per germline, CDR1 SGHRS and CDR2 YFSETQ. The CDR3 sequence is 15 residues long. The CDR3 nucleotides read TGCGCCAGCAGCTTGGCTGGGACAGGCTTTAATGAGCAGTTCTTC. Translated: CASSLAGTGFNEQFF.

In DNA, the CDR3 is TGCGCCAGCAGCCAAGTAGGCCGCCTCCGGGATGCCCAGTACTTC. Its translation: CASSQVGRLRDAQYF. This chain joins TRBV4-1 and TRBJ2-5; TRBD2 might be the D (5 bases). The V end was cut by 1 base, the J end by 9 bases, with 18 bases between. CDR1 is MGHRA and CDR2 is YSYEKL in the germline V gene. The CDR3 sequence is 15 residues long.

This clone appeared a single time. CDR3 sequence: CASSHRAASGNADTQYF. In DNA, the CDR3 is TGTGCCAGCAGCCATCGGGCGGCTAGCGGGAACGCAGATACGCAGTATTTT. The V and J genes are TRBV7-9 and TRBJ2-3, with 9 bases aligning to TRBD2. CDR3 length equals 17 residues. Germline V gives CDR1 SEHNR, CDR2 FQNEAQ (reference sequence). V trimming: 5 bases; J trimming: 4 bases; junction bases outside the gene matches: 13.

The J gene is TRBJ2-1, the V gene TRBV5-1, with 9 bases that match TRBD1. The V gene end was trimmed by 4 bases and the J gene end by 1 base; junction bases not matched to a gene: 3. CDR1 is SGHRS and CDR2 is YFSETQ in the germline V gene. The CDR3 extends over 15 amino acids. The CDR3 sequence: CASSIGTGSYNEQFF. The DNA for the CDR3 is TGCGCCAGCAGCATTGGGACAGGGTCCTACAATGAGCAGTTCTTC.

CDR3 nucleotide sequence: TGTGCCAGCTCACAACAGGGGGCGAACACTGAAGCTTTCTTT. It yields the protein CASSQQGANTEAFF. This rearrangement joins TRBV18 to TRBJ1-1; 9 bases align to TRBD1. This CDR3 is 14 amino acids long. Germline-derived CDR1 and CDR2 are KGHSH and LQKENI. J lost 1 base, V lost 4 bases, and 1 base had no gene match.

The chain uses TRBV6-5 and TRBJ1-1; 9 positions match TRBD1. CDR3 size: 12 residues. Trimming took 5 bases from V and 11 from J; bases not matched to a gene: 6. CDR1 and CDR2 from the germline V gene are MNHEY and SVGAGI. CDR3 residues: CASSGTGNTAFF. DNA of the CDR3: TGTGCCAGCAGTGGGACAGGGAATACGGCTTTCTTT.

The V gene is TRBV7-8, the J gene TRBJ1-1; D is undetermined. Trimming stripped 5 bases from V and 11 bases from J, with 18 bases between. Looked up from germline, CDR1 is SGHVS and CDR2 is FQNEAQ. This CDR3 is 13 amino acids long. CDR3 sequence: CASSAGGLGTAFF. The CDR3, as DNA: TGTGCCAGCAGCGCTGGCGGGCTGGGAACGGCTTTCTTT.

The J gene is TRBJ1-5, the V gene TRBV7-9; no clear D gene. Deletions cut 5 bases from V and 0 bases from J, with 17 bases between. The CDR3 totals 17 residues. CDR1 is SEHNR, CDR2 FQNEAQ, per germline (reference sequence). CDR3 DNA: TGTGCCAGCAGCCCTACTAGGGCCAGGTATAGCAATCAGCCCCAGCATTTT. The encoded protein is CASSPTRARYSNQPQHF.

This clone has a single count. The chain couples TRBV7-2 to TRBJ2-5; 8 nucleotides match TRBD2. Trimming at V came to 5 bases and at J to 1 base, leaving 12 bases not matched to a gene. The germline V gene encodes CDR1 SGHTA and CDR2 FQGNSA. The CDR3 runs 17 residues. For the CDR3, the DNA is TGTGCCAGCAGCATAATACGCGGGGGGCCTTCCCAAGAGACCCAGTACTTC. It is translated as CASSIIRGGPSQETQYF.